This TCR beta chain was recorded in a study of blood T cell repertoires in COVID-19. Clones were read by immunoSEQ multiplex PCR, and TCRdb kept only the in-frame ones, dropping some. The data show approximately 150,000 clones, about 87% seen once. Germline-derived CDR1 and CDR2 are MNHEY and SVGAGI. The CDR3 is made up of 13 amino acids. V lost 7 bases, J lost 1 base, and 8 bases lay in between. This clone was found once. The chain combines TRBV6-5 with TRBJ2-4; TRBD2 is a possible D gene (6 bases). This clonotype was obtained from a woman between 45 and 65 years old with acute or convalescent COVID-19. Sequenced: peripheral blood. In DNA, the CDR3 is TGTGCCAGCATTGGGGGGGCCAAAAACATTCAGTACTTC. It is translated as CASIGGAKNIQYF.